Shown below are 21 T cell receptor beta chains from a single sample sequenced in a study of T-cell reconstitution after alpha-beta-depleted transplantation in children. Unique molecular identifiers featured in how the TCRbeta library was prepared. TCRdb re-derived calls from the PCR reads in MiXCR, one entry per CDR3 protein. This table holds about 210,000 distinct CDR3 sequences, under 20% found once. Sample: PBMCs, mostly from graft donor cells, taken 360 days after TCRalphabeta/CD19-depleted stem cell transplant. All receptors derive from a male patient aged 2-15 years who had a stem cell transplant for acute lymphoblastic leukemia, so the T cells may come from the graft donor.

The V and J genes are TRBV12-3 or TRBV12-4 and TRBJ2-2; D unresolved. CDR3 length: 14 amino acids. Between the trimmed V and J ends, which lost 0 bases and 7 bases, there was a span of 9 bases. The CDR3 DNA reads as TGTGCCAGCAGTTTAGCGGGCGCGCGCGGGGAGCTGTTTTTT. As protein: CASSLAGARGELFF.

Worth noting for this clonotype: Because it lacks the conserved phenylalanine or tryptophan at the end, this CDR3 is likely a read error. This chain uses TRBV12-3 or TRBV12-4 with TRBJ1-1; weak D call: TRBD1 (5 bases). The V gene lost 3 bases and the J gene lost 5 bases, with 10 bases spanning the gap. The CDR3 sequence is 13 residues long. The CDR3 is CASSLQGKTEAFC. CDR3 DNA: TGTGCCAGCAGTTTGCAGGGCAAGACTGAAGCTTTCTGT.

The rearrangement joins TRBV28 to TRBJ1-5; 7 nucleotides align to TRBD1. The CDR3 consists of 14 residues. Germline V gene lookup returns CDR1 MDHEN and CDR2 SYDVKM. V lost 5 bases to trimming and J lost 7 bases; unmatched junction nucleotides: 8. The CDR3 protein is CASSSTGERQPQHF. The CDR3 DNA sequence: TGTGCCAGCAGTAGTACAGGGGAAAGACAGCCCCAGCATTTT.

This sequence joins TRBV5-1 and TRBJ2-5, with D possibly matching TRBD1 (6 bases). Germline CDR1 and CDR2: SGHRS and YFSETQ. The CDR3 consists of 15 residues. Trimming left V 4 bases short and J 2 bases short, with 15 bases between. The CDR3 DNA reads as TGCGCCAGCAGCCTCAGGCTGGACAGTCAAGAGACCCAGTACTTC. Translated, it gives CASSLRLDSQETQYF.

This clonotype occurred a few times. The chain has TRBV27 and TRBJ1-2; TRBD1 matches at 7 bases. The CDR3 consists of 15 residues. J lost 5 bases, V lost 7 bases, and 13 bases had no gene match. Germline lookup yields CDR1 MNHEY and CDR2 SMNVEV (reference sequence). The CDR3 DNA reads as TGTGCCAGCAAAAAGGGGGGACAGCCCTCATATGGCTACACCTTC. It encodes CASKKGGQPSYGYTF.

The CDR3 region has the DNA TGCAGCGTTGCGACAGGGGTATTGGAGACCCAGTACTTC. Translation: CSVATGVLETQYF. The chain couples TRBV29-1 to TRBJ2-5; TRBD1 agrees at 8 bases. Unmatched junction bases numbered 6, after V lost 4 bases and J lost 5 bases. Germline values: CDR1 SQVTM, CDR2 ANQGSEA. The CDR3 runs to 13 residues.

V usage is TRBV10-2 and J usage is TRBJ2-5, with D perhaps TRBD1 (5 bases). The germline gives CDR1 WSHSY, CDR2 SAAADI. The CDR3 is 14 residues long. V was shortened by 4 bases and J by 1 base, with 10 bases between the two germline ends. The CDR3 DNA is TGCGCCAGCAGTGGCAACAGGATCCAAGAGACCCAGTACTTC. This codes for CASSGNRIQETQYF.

Only a few counts were recorded for this clonotype. This chain uses TRBV5-1 with TRBJ2-1, with 8 nucleotides matching TRBD1. From germline, CDR1 is SGHRS and CDR2 YFSETQ. The V gene end was trimmed by 4 bases and the J gene end by 10 bases; junction bases not matched to a gene: 7. The CDR3 covers 13 residues. Here the CDR3 reads CASSPGQGLEQFF. The CDR3 DNA reads as TGCGCCAGCAGCCCAGGACAGGGATTAGAGCAGTTCTTC.

The sample holds a few counts of this clonotype. This sequence joins TRBV10-3 and TRBJ2-1; 8 nucleotides match TRBD2. Per the germline V gene, CDR1 is ENHRY and CDR2 is SYGVKD. After removal of 6 bases from V and 0 bases from J, the junction contained 7 bases not matched to a gene. The CDR3 spans 16 residues. The CDR3 loop reads CAISPSGGSSYNEQFF. CDR3 nucleotide sequence: TGTGCCATCAGCCCCAGCGGGGGATCCTCCTACAATGAGCAGTTCTTC.

The table lists this clonotype with a few counts. J is TRBJ2-1 and V is TRBV6-2 or TRBV6-3; D is undetermined. V shed 2 bases and J shed 10 bases, with 6 bases lying between them. Per the germline V gene, CDR1 is MNHEY and CDR2 is SVGEGT. The CDR3 covers 11 residues. The CDR3 DNA reads TGTGCCAGCAGTTACGCTCGGGAGCAGTTCTTC. Its translation is CASSYAREQFF.

This clonotype was found a few times. This chain links TRBV18 with TRBJ1-1; perhaps TRBD1 as D (5 bases). This CDR3 contains 16 residues. Germline assignment: CDR1 KGHSH and CDR2 LQKENI. Trimming took off 2 bases at V and 4 bases at J, with 17 bases between the two ends. The CDR3 DNA sequence: TGTGCCAGCTCACCAACGAGGGGTAAATTTGGCACTGAAGCTTTCTTT. Encoded protein: CASSPTRGKFGTEAFF.

The CDR3 protein is CASSSGAGGRNEQFF. DNA for the CDR3: TGTGCCAGCAGTTCTGGGGCGGGGGGGCGAAATGAGCAGTTCTTC. The chain carries TRBV27 and TRBJ2-1, with 9 bases fitting TRBD2. Germline assignment: CDR1 MNHEY and CDR2 SMNVEV (reference sequence). This CDR3 is built from 15 residues. V lost 4 bases to trimming and J lost 7 bases; unmatched junction nucleotides: 8.

The chain has TRBV18 and TRBJ2-5; TRBD1 matches at 7 bases. The CDR3 consists of 15 residues. Germline V gene data show CDR1 as KGHSH and CDR2 as LQKENI. V shed 4 bases, J shed 5 bases, and the junction held 10 bases outside the gene matches. The CDR3 loop reads CASSREGTVGETQYF. The CDR3 bases are TGTGCCAGCTCACGAGAAGGGACAGTTGGGGAGACCCAGTACTTC.

This clonotype was found a few times. This chain uses TRBV6-2 or TRBV6-3 with TRBJ2-6; 7 bases map to TRBD2. The CDR3 runs 16 residues. V was pared by 5 bases and J by 3 bases, with 7 bases of the junction left unmatched. Germline V gene lookup returns CDR1 MNHEY and CDR2 SVGEGT. The chain's CDR3 is CASSPLRELGANVLTF. The CDR3 coding sequence is TGTGCCAGCAGTCCCTTGCGGGAGCTTGGGGCCAACGTCCTGACTTTC.

The chain employs TRBV20-1 and TRBJ2-5; 10 positions match TRBD2. The CDR3 covers 14 residues. The J segment lost 2 bases and the V segment lost 7 bases, leaving 7 bases of the junction unmatched. CDR1 is DFQATT and CDR2 is SNEGSKA in the germline V gene (reference sequence). CDR3 sequence reads: CSVTLAGGQETQYF. CDR3 coding DNA: TGCAGTGTTACATTAGCGGGGGGACAAGAGACCCAGTACTTC.

In its sample, this clonotype was seen many times. The rearrangement links TRBV10-3 to TRBJ2-3; D uncertain. The length of the CDR3 is 14 residues. Germline CDR1 reads ENHRY; CDR2 reads SYGVKD. The V end was cut by 6 bases, the J end by 2 bases, with 12 bases between. CDR3 nucleotides: TGTGCCATCAGCGCATCGAAGTCCACAGATACGCAGTATTTT. The encoded protein is CAISASKSTDTQYF.

V gene TRBV7-9 combines with J gene TRBJ2-5, with 7 bases aligning to TRBD1. CDR3 length equals 14 residues. The V and J ends lost 4 bases and 4 bases, in that order; junction bases with no gene match: 6. Germline V gene data show CDR1 as SEHNR and CDR2 as FQNEAQ (reference sequence). The CDR3 loop reads CASSSTGEGETQYF. CDR3 nucleotides: TGTGCCAGCAGCTCAACAGGGGAAGGAGAGACCCAGTACTTC.

The sample holds many counts of this clonotype. The chain recombines TRBV2 with TRBJ1-4; D gene uncertain. V was clipped by 6 bases and J by 10 bases, with 9 bases between them. CDR1 and CDR2 from the germline V gene are SNHLY and FYNNEI. The CDR3 extends over 11 amino acids. This chain's CDR3 is CASSAGGKLFF. In DNA, the CDR3 is TGTGCCAGCAGCGCGGGAGGAAAACTGTTTTTT.

This clonotype appeared many times. The gene calls are TRBV5-4 and TRBJ2-1; TRBD2 matches at 11 bases. The trim removed 3 bases at V and 10 bases at J, leaving 9 bases unmatched. The CDR3 is 15 residues long. Germline CDR1 is SGHNT and CDR2 is YYREEE (reference sequence). The CDR3 sequence: CASSSGSGGALEQFF. CDR3 bases: TGTGCCAGCAGCTCTGGTAGCGGGGGGGCTTTGGAGCAGTTCTTC.

The rearrangement links TRBV5-1 to TRBJ1-6; D is unresolved. Trimming left V 1 base short and J 9 bases short, with 11 bases between. Germline V gene lookup returns CDR1 SGHRS and CDR2 YFSETQ. The CDR3 covers 14 residues. CDR3 region: CASSLMGKGSPLHF. DNA for the CDR3: TGCGCCAGCAGCTTGATGGGAAAGGGTTCACCCCTCCACTTT.

This clonotype has a handful of counts. V gene TRBV5-1 combines with J gene TRBJ2-5; a possible D gene is TRBD1 (5 bases). V lost 4 bases to trimming and J lost 4 bases, with 14 bases between them. CDR1 and CDR2 (germline): SGHRS, YFSETQ. The CDR3 has 14 amino acids. In DNA form, the CDR3 reads TGCGCCAGCAGCGACAGCCCTGGCGGAGAGACCCAGTACTTC. Translated: CASSDSPGGETQYF.